The rows below give T cell receptor beta chains drawn from one sample of a study of Ad26.COV2.S vaccination and SARS-CoV-2 variants. Data came from immunoSEQ multiplex PCR; TCRdb stores just in-frame clones and leaves some out. The repertoire holds about 350,000 clones, with about 88% as singletons. The sample was peripheral blood, taken in a trial of Ad26.COV2.S vaccine versus placebo. The origin of the receptors is a person aged 18-65 years who received the Ad26.COV2.S COVID-19 vaccine or a placebo. The CDR3 runs from the conserved cysteine through the conserved F or W.

j_gene,v_gene,CDR3aa
TRBJ2-1,TRBV19,CASSKASGSPYNEQFF
TRBJ1-3,TRBV11-2,CASSGLNGNTIYF
TRBJ2-1,TRBV13,CASSFSSGGAYNEQFF
TRBJ2-3,TRBV30,CAWTKGTVSTDTQYF
TRBJ2-3,TRBV6-2/TRBV6-3,CASSPSRVVFRADTQYF
TRBJ1-1,TRBV19,CASRYRGMNTEAFF
TRBJ2-5,TRBV7-8,CASSRDRGQETQYF
TRBJ1-6,TRBV18,CASSPRSGTDNSPLHF
TRBJ1-5,TRBV5-5,CASSLGPDLGNQPQHF
TRBJ2-1,TRBV5-6,CASSHSGLAGILYEQFF
TRBJ2-1,TRBV4-3,CASSQEAIGSEQFF
TRBJ1-2,TRBV11-2,CASSLDRGYGYTF
TRBJ2-3,TRBV6-5,CASSRGTISTDTQYF
TRBJ1-5,TRBV10-3,CAIGGGQINQPQHF
TRBJ1-1,TRBV29-1,CSVRDRETEAFF
TRBJ2-4,TRBV30,CAWREPAGRSKNIQYF
TRBJ1-4,TRBV11-2,CASSLDRVSQGKNEKLFF
TRBJ2-3,TRBV4-3,CASSQGWQYDGTDTQYF
TRBJ2-5,TRBV28,CGSSGSVETQYF
TRBJ1-1,TRBV11-2,CASSEYIDTEAFF
TRBJ2-3,TRBV5-1,CASSLAGAFPGTDTQYF
TRBJ1-1,TRBV25-1,CASSAWDGNTEAFF
TRBJ2-2,TRBV12-3/TRBV12-4,CASSQQGPGELFF
TRBJ1-2,TRBV7-9,CASSLIAPRNGYTF
TRBJ1-3,TRBV7-9,CASSLGGLSSGNTIYF
TRBJ2-5,TRBV5-1,CASSLESGWKTQYF
TRBJ2-1,TRBV24-1,CATSDTGFSYNEQFF
TRBJ2-7,TRBV6-1,CASSETVEQYF
TRBJ1-2,TRBV4-1,CASSQDIRGPEGYTF
TRBJ2-3,TRBV2,CAREGLPTDTQYF
TRBJ2-3,TRBV19,CASRSTGTGTDTQYF
TRBJ2-3,TRBV7-6,CASSLIPGHPQYF
TRBJ1-5,TRBV3-1/TRBV3-2,CASSQGAGGNQPQHF
TRBJ1-2,TRBV29-1,CSVDPGGGGYTF
TRBJ2-1,TRBV5-1,CASSLSGYNEQFF
TRBJ2-2,TRBV6-5,CASSTPRITGELFF
TRBJ1-2,TRBV27,CASRRQGANGYTF
TRBJ2-1,TRBV9,CASSGGTGVFNEQFF
TRBJ1-1,TRBV14,CASSQTLGTEAFF
TRBJ2-3,TRBV7-6,CASSQGHVNTDTQYF
TRBJ2-3,TRBV7-2,CASSPLPGAGTDTQYF
TRBJ2-5,TRBV29-1,CSVVSGLFKETQYF
TRBJ2-7,TRBV2,CASSQAAAGVREQYF
TRBJ1-2,TRBV12-3/TRBV12-4,CASSFSRAYTF
TRBJ2-5,TRBV10-1,CASNAPWAGETQYF
TRBJ2-2,TRBV11-3,CASSLMTGTNTGELFF
TRBJ2-3,TRBV9,CASSIRTDTQYF
TRBJ2-3,TRBV9,CASSFRARLDTQYF
TRBJ2-3,TRBV5-5,CASSHTGSSTDTQYF
TRBJ1-6,TRBV10-3,CAISTGERLGVSPLHF
TRBJ1-1,TRBV11-2,CASSLSGNTEAFF